These 17 T cell receptor beta chains originate from one sample sequenced in a study of T cell responses to AZD1222 COVID-19 vaccine. Some clones are missing from TCRdb's copy, which holds only in-frame ones; the method was immunoSEQ multiplex PCR. The data contain around 140,000 clones, about nine tenths of them singletons. The sequenced sample was peripheral blood, obtained on day 0 of AZD1222 vaccination. These receptors came from an adult in good health.

The J gene is TRBJ2-3, the V gene TRBV5-1; no clear D gene. Trimming pared 5 bases from V and 2 bases from J, leaving 15 bases between. Germline V gene lookup returns CDR1 SGHRS and CDR2 YFSETQ. The length of the CDR3 is 15 residues. The CDR3, as DNA: TGCGCCAGCAGTATGGGTAGGGCTCCCACAGATACGCAGTATTTT. Translated: CASSMGRAPTDTQYF.

The chain uses TRBV7-9 and TRBJ2-5, with D possibly TRBD1 on 5 matching bases. CDR1 is SEHNR, CDR2 FQNEAQ, per germline (reference sequence). Trimming removed 0 bases at V and 1 base at J, with 9 bases between. CDR3 size: 15 residues. The CDR3 DNA follows: TGTGCCAGCAGCTTAGCATCAGGGTCCCAAGAGACCCAGTACTTC. Its translation is CASSLASGSQETQYF.

The chain joins TRBV27 to TRBJ1-1; D may be TRBD1 (5 bases). The CDR3 has 15 residues. Trimming removed 5 bases at V and 8 bases at J, with 21 bases between. CDR1 and CDR2 (germline): MNHEY, SMNVEV (reference sequence). The CDR3 sequence: CASSRLGQDPREAFF. CDR3 nucleotides: TGTGCCAGCAGTAGGTTGGGGCAGGACCCTCGAGAAGCTTTCTTT.

This chain joins TRBV29-1 and TRBJ2-1; D gene ambiguous. CDR3 size: 13 residues. V lost 3 bases, J lost 0 bases, and 6 bases lay in between. Per the germline V gene, CDR1 is SQVTM and CDR2 is ANQGSEA. This CDR3 is CSVDGGSYNEQFF. CDR3 coding DNA: TGCAGCGTTGACGGTGGCTCCTACAATGAGCAGTTCTTC.

J is TRBJ1-1 and V is TRBV6-5; no firm D call. CDR1 MNHEY and CDR2 SVGAGI come from the germline V gene. The CDR3 covers 14 residues. Trimming shortened V by 8 bases and J by 0 bases, and 13 bases separated the two germline ends. CDR3: CASGNSFMNTEAFF. The CDR3 bases are TGTGCCAGCGGAAACAGTTTCATGAACACTGAAGCTTTCTTT.

This rearrangement joins TRBV2 to TRBJ1-2; 8 nucleotides match TRBD1. CDR1 and CDR2 from the germline V gene are SNHLY and FYNNEI. With 6 bases clipped from V and 8 bases from J, the junction kept 8 bases outside the gene matches. The CDR3 consists of 13 residues. The CDR3 here is CASSAGGARGYTF. The CDR3 nucleotides read TGTGCCAGCAGCGCAGGGGGCGCGAGGGGCTACACCTTC.

The chain is built from TRBV4-1 and TRBJ1-4; a weak D match, TRBD1 (5 bases). The CDR3 covers 16 residues. V lost 1 base and J lost 5, with 14 bases in between. The germline V gene encodes CDR1 MGHRA and CDR2 YSYEKL. CDR3 amino acids: CASSQVLGGRNEKLFF. For the CDR3, the DNA is TGCGCCAGCAGCCAAGTTTTGGGGGGGAGAAATGAAAAACTGTTTTTT.

As DNA, the CDR3 is TGTGCCAGCAGCTTACACGGGGGGACAGGGGTGGGTAACACTGAAGCTTTCTTT. Translated, it gives CASSLHGGTGVGNTEAFF. The chain links TRBV7-6 to TRBJ1-1; 10 bases are shared with TRBD1. The CDR3 has 18 amino acids. Germline CDR1 SGHVS, CDR2 FNYEAQ. The junction had 11 bases not matched to a gene; V was cut back by 2 bases and J by 2 bases.

This chain links TRBV6-2 or TRBV6-3 with TRBJ1-1, with 9 bases identical to TRBD1. Germline V gene lookup returns CDR1 MNHEY and CDR2 SVGEGT. The CDR3 extends over 17 amino acids. J lost 4 bases, V lost 6 bases, and 15 bases had no gene match. Here the CDR3 reads CASSRDRASVVGTEAFF. CDR3 sequence (DNA): TGTGCCAGCAGCCGGGACAGGGCGTCCGTAGTAGGCACTGAAGCTTTCTTT.

This rearrangement joins TRBV29-1 to TRBJ1-2; D uncertain. CDR1 is SQVTM, CDR2 ANQGSEA, per germline. The CDR3 loop spans 16 amino acids. Trimming took off 6 bases at V and 5 bases at J, with 25 bases between the two ends. This CDR3 is CSVEFLEQTSWYGYTF. CDR3 sequence (DNA): TGCAGCGTGGAGTTCCTTGAACAGACATCCTGGTATGGCTACACCTTC.

The chain employs TRBV7-2 and TRBJ2-7; 8 bases match TRBD2. Germline assignment: CDR1 SGHTA and CDR2 FQGNSA. With 1 base clipped from V and 2 bases from J, the junction kept 13 bases outside the gene matches. The CDR3 extends over 18 amino acids. Here the CDR3 reads CASSLVKSPAGVPYEQYF. CDR3 sequence (DNA): TGTGCCAGCAGCTTAGTCAAGTCTCCAGCGGGGGTACCCTACGAGCAGTACTTC.

The chain links TRBV6-5 to TRBJ1-1; D may be TRBD1 (6 bases). Germline CDR1 MNHEY, CDR2 SVGAGI. The CDR3 has 13 amino acids. The ends were cut back, 6 bases at V and 1 base at J, with 9 bases in the middle. The CDR3: CASRPTGNTEAFF. In nucleotides, the CDR3 is TGTGCCAGCAGGCCGACAGGGAACACTGAAGCTTTCTTT.

This chain joins TRBV11-2 and TRBJ2-5; maybe TRBD1 (6 bases). Deletions cut 5 bases from V and 3 bases from J, with 10 bases between. The germline CDR1 and CDR2 sequences are SGHAT and FQNNGV. CDR3 length: 13 amino acids. The CDR3 DNA is TGTGCCAGCAGCCCAACAGGGAAAGAGACCCAGTACTTC. Translating it yields CASSPTGKETQYF.

V gene TRBV5-4 combines with J gene TRBJ1-3; TRBD1 aligns across 7 bases. There are 16 residues in the CDR3. Germline V gene data show CDR1 as SGHNT and CDR2 as YYREEE (reference sequence). V was clipped by 6 bases and J by 0 bases; unmatched bases: 9. CDR3 region: CASTFGQANSGNTIYF. Here the CDR3 DNA reads TGTGCCAGCACCTTCGGACAGGCCAACTCTGGAAACACCATATATTTT.

This clone showed up just once. The chain recombines TRBV4-3 with TRBJ2-1; the D gene is possibly TRBD2 (5 bases). Germline-derived CDR1 and CDR2 are LGHNA and YSLEER. Deletions cut 1 base from V and 2 bases from J, with 9 bases between. The CDR3 totals 15 residues. CDR3 bases: TGCGCCAGCAGCCAAGGAACTAGACCCTACAATGAGCAGTTCTTC. Its translation is CASSQGTRPYNEQFF.

J is TRBJ1-1 and V is TRBV21-1; TRBD1 was called by the table and not checked on the DNA. TRBV21-1 represents a pseudogene. The CDR3 is 15 residues long. The CDR3 protein is CASSKALSRAREAFF. CDR3 bases: TGTGCCAGCAGCAAAGCGCTTTCCAGGGCCCGTGAAGCTTTCTTT.

Regarding this clone: In the same sample, other DNA sequences code for this CDR3. V usage is TRBV5-1 and J usage is TRBJ2-3, with D perhaps TRBD1 (6 bases). The CDR3 spans 13 residues. The germline V gene encodes CDR1 SGHRS and CDR2 YFSETQ. The V end lost 2 bases, the J end lost 5 bases, and 9 bases lay between the germline ends. The CDR3 DNA reads TGCGCCAGCAGCTTCTGGGGGCGAGATACGCAGTATTTT. It specifies CASSFWGRDTQYF. The variable domain in full, completed from reference TRBV5-1 and TRBJ2-3, reads KAGVTQTPRYLIKTRGQQVTLSCSPISGHRSVSWYQQTPGQGLQFLFEYFSETQRNKGNFPGRFSGRQFSNSRSEMNVSTLELGDSALYLCASSFWGRDTQYFGPGTRLTVL.